The 20 T cell receptor beta chains below were found in one sample sequenced in a study of T cell changes during pregnancy in multiple sclerosis. Measured with immunoSEQ multiplex PCR; TCRdb has only the in-frame clones, and not every one. The repertoire has about 15,000 clones, around 83% of them found once; the top ten carry approximately 18%. The specimen comprised CD8+ T cells from peripheral blood mononuclear cells, sampled after pregnancy. Receptor source: a female donor in good health, enrolled as a control in a pregnancy study.

In the case of this clone: Distinct nucleotide sequences in the sample also encode this CDR3. The CDR3 DNA follows: TGTGCCAGCAGCTTTCGGTCGAATGAGCAGTTCTTC. This encodes CASSFRSNEQFF. The chain links TRBV7-8 to TRBJ2-1; no reliable D call. V was clipped by 3 bases and J by 7 bases, with 7 bases between them. Per germline, CDR1 SGHVS and CDR2 FQNEAQ. The CDR3 extends over 12 amino acids.

The gene calls are TRBV4-3 and TRBJ2-3; 7 bases are a match to TRBD1. Germline CDR1 and CDR2: LGHNA and YSLEER. The ends lost 3 bases at V and 2 bases at J; junction bases unmatched: 20. The CDR3 totals 20 residues. The CDR3 protein is CASSQVSRDSILGYTDTQYF. As DNA, the CDR3 is TGCGCCAGCAGCCAGGTCTCCCGGGACAGTATATTGGGTTACACAGATACGCAGTATTTT.

The chain employs TRBV28 and TRBJ2-7, with 7 positions matching TRBD1. Germline V CDR1 and CDR2: MDHEN, SYDVKM. Trimming took 3 bases from V and 5 from J; bases not matched to a gene: 7. The CDR3 runs 14 residues. The CDR3 protein is CASSFRDRVHEQYF. The CDR3 DNA reads TGTGCCAGCAGTTTCCGTGACAGGGTCCACGAGCAGTACTTC.

This clone is judged medium-sized (0.01 to 0.1%). V and J are TRBV2 and TRBJ1-2; TRBD1 might be the D (5 bases). The V gene lost 6 bases and the J gene lost 5 bases, with 19 bases spanning the gap. Germline CDR1 is SNHLY and CDR2 is FYNNEI. This CDR3 spans 15 amino acids. The CDR3 coding sequence is TGTGCCAGCAGATCAATTGAGGGTGGGGGGTATGGCTACACCTTC. Its translation is CASRSIEGGGYGYTF.

This chain joins TRBV13 and TRBJ2-7; 9 nucleotides line up with TRBD2. V dropped 8 bases and J dropped 0; count of bases not matched to a gene: 5. This CDR3 is 14 amino acids long. Germline assignment: CDR1 PRHDT and CDR2 FYEKMQ (reference sequence). CDR3 bases: TGTGCCAGCGCTAGCGGGAAGAGCTCCTACGAGCAGTACTTC. Protein product: CASASGKSSYEQYF.

V and J are TRBV7-3 and TRBJ1-1; 10 nucleotides match TRBD1. Trimming removed 1 base from V and 6 bases from J; junction bases left unmatched: 2. Germline V gene lookup returns CDR1 SGHTA and CDR2 FQGTGA. This CDR3 has 14 residues. CDR3 DNA: TGTGCCAGCAGCTTAATGGGGACAGGGGCTGAAGCTTTCTTT. Its protein is CASSLMGTGAEAFF.

The chain combines TRBV15 with TRBJ2-7; 8 bases fit TRBD1. The germline CDR1 and CDR2 sequences are LNHNV and YYDKDF (reference sequence). J lost 3 bases, V lost 1 base, and 5 bases had no gene match. The CDR3 is 15 residues long. The CDR3 DNA is TGTGCCACCAGCAGAGGGACAGGGATGGGCTACGAGCAGTACTTC. This translates into CATSRGTGMGYEQYF. Combining the CDR3 with reference TRBV15 and TRBJ2-7 gives the whole variable domain DAMVIQNPRYQVTQFGKPVTLSCSQTLNHNVMYWYQQKSSQAPKLLFHYYDKDFNNEADTPDNFQSRRPNTSFCFLDIRSPGLGDTAMYLCATSRGTGMGYEQYFGPGTRLTVT.

The genes are TRBV27 and TRBJ2-7, with 7 bases fitting TRBD2. Unmatched junction bases numbered 7, after V lost 7 bases and J lost 4 bases. The CDR3 is 13 amino acids. Germline V gives CDR1 MNHEY, CDR2 SMNVEV (reference sequence). The CDR3 DNA reads TGTGCCAGCAAGCCTAGCGGAGCTTACGAGCAGTACTTC. Its translation: CASKPSGAYEQYF.

V gene TRBV4-3 combines with J gene TRBJ2-3; 7 bases map to TRBD2. The germline CDR1 and CDR2 sequences are LGHNA and YSLEER. Trimming removed 4 bases from V and 6 bases from J; junction bases left unmatched: 13. This CDR3 spans 16 amino acids. The CDR3 nucleotides are TGCGCCAGCAGCCTATCAAACAGCGGGACTTTTGATACGCAGTATTTT. It translates to CASSLSNSGTFDTQYF.

This clone was counted a single time. The DNA of the CDR3 is TGTGCCAGCAGCCACAGGGAGACCCAGTACTTC. It encodes CASSHRETQYF. The chain has TRBV27 and TRBJ2-5; TRBD1 might be the D (5 bases). This CDR3 comprises 11 residues. The V end lost 6 bases, the J end lost 5 bases, and 7 bases lay between the germline ends. Per the germline V gene, CDR1 is MNHEY and CDR2 is SMNVEV (reference sequence).

The chain couples TRBV14 to TRBJ1-5, with TRBD1 as a possible D gene (5 bases). Trimming removed 3 bases at V and 5 bases at J, with 8 bases between. CDR1 is SGHDN, CDR2 FVKESK, per germline. This CDR3 comprises 13 residues. CDR3 bases: TGTGCCAGCAGCCAGGGGGGGTATCAGCCCCAGCATTTT. Protein product: CASSQGGYQPQHF. Filled out from reference TRBV14 and TRBJ1-5, the complete variable domain reads EAGVTQFPSHSVIEKGQTVTLRCDPISGHDNLYWYRRVMGKEIKFLLHFVKESKQDESGMPNNRFLAERTGGTYSTLKVQPAELEDSGVYFCASSQGGYQPQHFGDGTRLSIL.

This chain joins TRBV5-1 and TRBJ2-3; 8 bases align to TRBD1. The V gene's germline CDR1 is SGHRS and CDR2 YFSETQ. CDR3 length: 15 residues. V was clipped by 8 bases and J by 0 bases; unmatched bases: 8. Here the CDR3 DNA reads TGCGCCAGTAGGCCGGACAGGGCAAGCACAGATACGCAGTATTTT. It is translated as CASRPDRASTDTQYF.

This clone occurred once. The J gene is TRBJ2-7, the V gene TRBV9; no definite D call. The CDR3 extends over 15 amino acids. V dropped 0 bases and J dropped 2 bases, with 12 bases sitting between them. Germline CDR1 and CDR2: SGDLS and YYNGEE. CDR3 coding DNA: TGTGCCAGCAGCGTAGAACAGAACTCAGCCTACGAGCAGTACTTC. Translated: CASSVEQNSAYEQYF.

This sequence joins TRBV2 and TRBJ2-7; maybe TRBD2 (6 bases). The germline gives CDR1 SNHLY, CDR2 FYNNEI. Trimming removed 3 bases at V and 7 bases at J, with 16 bases between. The CDR3 length is 14 residues. CDR3: CASSDVAALWEQYF. CDR3 DNA: TGTGCCAGCAGTGATGTAGCGGCCCTCTGGGAGCAGTACTTC.

This clone was recorded a few times. The chain uses TRBV6-5 and TRBJ1-4; TRBD1 matches 9 bases. This CDR3 comprises 15 residues. Looked up from germline, CDR1 is MNHEY and CDR2 is SVGAGI. With 6 bases clipped from V and 2 bases from J, the junction kept 4 bases outside the gene matches. DNA for the CDR3: TGTGCCAGCAGACTCGGGACAGGGACTAATGAAAAACTGTTTTTT. Amino acid sequence: CASRLGTGTNEKLFF.

The gene calls are TRBV6-1 and TRBJ2-3, with D possibly being TRBD1 (5 bases). Germline V lookup: CDR1 MNHNS, CDR2 SASEGT. Trimming cost V 6 bases and J 4 bases, with 17 bases left between them. CDR3 size: 15 residues. The CDR3 DNA reads as TGTGCCAGCAGCGCCAGTTTTGGGGCCCCAGATACGCAGTATTTT. Encoded protein: CASSASFGAPDTQYF.

V and J are TRBV27 and TRBJ1-3; D is ambiguous. Trimming cost V 6 bases and J 0 bases, with 21 bases left between them. This CDR3 comprises 18 residues. Germline CDR1 and CDR2: MNHEY and SMNVEV (reference sequence). The CDR3 loop reads CASSPTRPPWVSGNTIYF. CDR3 coding DNA: TGTGCCAGCAGCCCGACCAGGCCTCCCTGGGTCTCTGGAAACACCATATATTTT.

This sequence joins TRBV12-5 and TRBJ2-3; TRBD2 agrees at 12 bases. V shed 0 bases and J 7 bases; nucleotides not matched to a gene: 11. This CDR3 is built from 18 residues. Germline values: CDR1 LGHNT, CDR2 FRNRAP. CDR3 sequence (DNA): TGTGCTAGTGGTTTGGTAGTCCGACTAGCGGGGGCCCCAAATACGCAGTATTTT. Translating gives CASGLVVRLAGAPNTQYF.

This clone was found once. The genes are TRBV4-3 and TRBJ2-7; 10 bases line up with TRBD2. This CDR3 is built from 15 residues. CDR1 is LGHNA and CDR2 is YSLEER in the germline V gene. The V and J ends lost 1 base and 7 bases, in that order; junction bases with no gene match: 7. CDR3 region: CASSQGLAGAWEQYF. In nucleotides, the CDR3 is TGCGCCAGCAGCCAAGGTCTAGCGGGGGCCTGGGAGCAGTACTTC.

The genes are TRBV28 and TRBJ1-1; D is ambiguous. Germline V gives CDR1 MDHEN, CDR2 SYDVKM. This CDR3 is built from 14 residues. The germline V and J ends were trimmed by 3 bases and 4 bases, with 12 bases remaining between them. In DNA form, the CDR3 reads TGTGCCAGCAGTTTTACAAGGTCAGGCACTGAAGCTTTCTTT. This gives the protein CASSFTRSGTEAFF.